A single sample gave rise to the 28 T cell receptor beta chains below, sequenced in a study of shared clonotypes between healthy human individuals. Positive CCR7 selection of CD45RO-negative cells yielded the naive CD8 cells, and terminally differentiated effector memory CD45RA+ cells were excluded. Produced via immunoSEQ multiplex PCR; TCRdb's table is partial and in-frame only. The repertoire consists of some 2 million clones, with about 95% occurring once and the leading ten covering 0.9% to 1.5%. The specimen sequenced was naive CD8+ T cells sorted from blood. Every receptor here comes from a man younger than 35 in good health.

J is TRBJ1-1 and V is TRBV30, with 7 positions matching TRBD1. This CDR3 is 14 amino acids long. J lost 11 bases, V lost 4 bases, and 16 bases had no gene match. The V gene's germline CDR1 is GTSNPN and CDR2 SVGIG (reference sequence). The CDR3 DNA reads as TGTGCCTGGACCCTTACGGAGGGGGCGCGTTTGGCTTTCTTT. Protein sequence: CAWTLTEGARLAFF.

The chain joins TRBV13 to TRBJ1-2, with D possibly matching TRBD1 (6 bases). Trimming left V 6 bases short and J 4 bases short, with 15 bases between. From germline, CDR1 is PRHDT and CDR2 FYEKMQ (reference sequence). The CDR3 contains 14 residues. The CDR3 DNA is TGTGCCAGCAGGTCCCGGGGGGGCAGCTATGGCTACACCTTC. Translated: CASRSRGGSYGYTF.

The genes are TRBV4-3 and TRBJ2-7; D remains ambiguous. Germline CDR1 LGHNA, CDR2 YSLEER. V was shortened by 3 bases and J by 2 bases, with 11 bases between the two germline ends. There are 14 residues in the CDR3. Written as DNA, the CDR3 is TGCGCCAGCAGCCATGGTAAGGGAACCTACGAGCAGTACTTC. Its protein is CASSHGKGTYEQYF.

The chain combines TRBV6-1 with TRBJ1-4; possible D gene TRBD1, 5 bases. V shed 3 bases and J shed 0 bases, with 11 bases lying between them. Looked up from germline, CDR1 is MNHNS and CDR2 is SASEGT. The CDR3 is 16 amino acids. CDR3 in amino acids: CASSDGGEATNEKLFF. CDR3 coding DNA: TGTGCCAGCAGTGACGGGGGGGAGGCAACTAATGAAAAACTGTTTTTT.

On this clone itself: The CDR3 does not close with the conserved phenylalanine or tryptophan, likely indicating a read error. The DNA is left out, because the CDR3 cannot be placed on it with certainty; the CDR3 is given as TCRdb lists it. The chain recombines TRBV2 with TRBJ2-3. The CDR3 region is 11 residues in length, termini included. Germline V lookup: CDR1 SNHLY, CDR2 FYNNEI. CDR3 amino acids: CASPSAGPPRD.

The chain joins TRBV30 to TRBJ1-1, with D uncertain. Trimming left V 2 bases short and J 2 bases short, with 9 bases between. Looked up from germline, CDR1 is GTSNPN and CDR2 is SVGIG (reference sequence). The CDR3 is 13 amino acids. DNA of the CDR3: TGTGCCTGGAGTTGGGAGGGTAACACTGAAGCTTTCTTT. Translating gives CAWSWEGNTEAFF.

Remarks on this clone: The same CDR3 arises from other DNA sequences in this sample as well. The chain employs TRBV30 and TRBJ2-7; D gene uncertain. The CDR3 extends over 11 amino acids. V lost 1 base to trimming and J lost 3 bases, with 4 bases between them. Germline-derived CDR1 and CDR2 are GTSNPN and SVGIG (reference sequence). CDR3 sequence (DNA): TGTGCCTGGAGTGCAGGCTACGAGCAGTACTTC. This gives the protein CAWSAGYEQYF. Supplemented by reference TRBV30 and TRBJ2-7, the full variable domain reads SQTIHQWPATLVQPVGSPLSLECTVEGTSNPNLYWYRQAAGRGLQLLFYSVGIGQISSEVPQNLSASRPQDRQFILSSKKLLLSDSGFYLCAWSAGYEQYFGPGTRLTVT.

J is TRBJ1-2 and V is TRBV5-3, with TRBD1 matching over 9 bases. TRBV5-3 counts as an open reading frame of uncertain function. With 4 bases clipped from V and 4 bases from J, the junction kept 17 bases outside the gene matches. CDR3 length: 18 amino acids. The CDR3 loop is CARSASGQGRGNGYGYTF. DNA of the CDR3: TGTGCCAGAAGCGCGTCAGGACAGGGGAGGGGAAACGGCTATGGCTACACCTTC.

V gene TRBV6-4 combines with J gene TRBJ2-2; 7 bases align to TRBD2. This CDR3 has 17 residues. The trim removed 2 bases at V and 2 bases at J, leaving 8 bases unmatched. CDR1 and CDR2 from the germline V gene are MRHNA and SNTAGT. The CDR3 sequence: CASSDTTGGGNTGELFF. CDR3 in DNA: TGTGCCAGCAGTGACACGACGGGCGGGGGTAACACCGGGGAGCTGTTTTTT.

This clone was seen once. The V and J genes are TRBV2 and TRBJ1-2; D remains ambiguous. V was cut by 1 base and J by 2 bases, with 8 bases left in between. CDR1 SNHLY and CDR2 FYNNEI come from the germline V gene. The CDR3 is 14 amino acids. Here the CDR3 reads CASSEVEPNYGYTF. In DNA form, the CDR3 reads TGTGCCAGCAGTGAAGTCGAACCGAACTATGGCTACACCTTC. Supplemented by reference TRBV2 and TRBJ1-2, the full variable domain reads EPEVTQTPSHQVTQMGQEVILRCVPISNHLYFYWYRQILGQKVEFLVSFYNNEISEKSEIFDDQFSVERPDGSNFTLKIRSTKLEDSAMYFCASSEVEPNYGYTFGSGTRLTVV.

J is TRBJ2-7 and V is TRBV4-3, with a possible D match to TRBD2 (6 bases). The CDR3 loop spans 15 amino acids. CDR1 is LGHNA and CDR2 is YSLEER in the germline V gene. V lost 0 bases and J 3 bases, leaving 12 bases between the germline ends. The DNA for the CDR3 is TGCGCCAGCAGCCAAGATAATGGGGGGTTCTACGAGCAGTACTTC. This gives the protein CASSQDNGGFYEQYF.

V and J are TRBV7-6 and TRBJ2-1, with 8 bases identical to TRBD2. Germline CDR1 and CDR2: SGHVS and FNYEAQ. V gave up 2 bases and J gave up 6 bases; unmatched junction bases: 9. The CDR3 is 16 residues long. CDR3 residues: CASSLMVGLASNEQFF. The CDR3 coding sequence is TGTGCCAGCAGCTTAATGGTCGGACTAGCTTCCAATGAGCAGTTCTTC.

V and J are TRBV6-5 and TRBJ2-3, with D uncertain. The V end was cut by 6 bases, the J end by 7 bases, with 14 bases between. Germline values: CDR1 MNHEY, CDR2 SVGAGI. The CDR3 has 13 amino acids. The CDR3 DNA follows: TGTGCCAGCAGAGAGGCCGAGCGCTATACGCAGTATTTT. It yields the protein CASREAERYTQYF.

The gene calls are TRBV6-1 and TRBJ2-3, with no clear D. The V gene's germline CDR1 is MNHNS and CDR2 SASEGT. The CDR3 extends over 15 amino acids. V lost 2 bases, J lost 5 bases, and 14 bases lay in between. Written as DNA, the CDR3 is TGTGCCAGCAGTGAATTGGGGATCCCGGTAGATACGCAGTATTTT. Protein product: CASSELGIPVDTQYF.

This CDR3 is CASSLGGTGDTETQYF. The CDR3 region has the DNA TGTGCCAGCAGCTTAGGGGGGACAGGGGATACAGAGACCCAGTACTTC. The chain joins TRBV7-9 to TRBJ2-5; 10 bases fit TRBD1. CDR3 length: 16 residues. Germline V gene data show CDR1 as SEHNR and CDR2 as FQNEAQ (reference sequence). V lost 1 base to trimming and J lost 4 bases; unmatched junction nucleotides: 6. The whole variable domain, filled in from reference TRBV7-9 and TRBJ2-5, reads DTGVSQNPRHKITKRGQNVTFRCDPISEHNRLYWYRQTLGQGPEFLTYFQNEAQLEKSRLLSDRFSAERPKGSFSTLEIQRTEQGDSAMYLCASSLGGTGDTETQYFGPGTRLLVL.

The rearrangement joins TRBV6-5 to TRBJ1-2, with TRBD1 identical over 7 bases. Germline CDR1 is MNHEY and CDR2 is SVGAGI. CDR3 length: 15 amino acids. Trimming cost V 0 bases and J 5 bases; bases outside gene matches: 6. The CDR3 bases are TGTGCCAGCAGTTACTCAGGGGGACAGACATATGGCTACACCTTC. Its translation is CASSYSGGQTYGYTF.

This clone was seen a single time. The rearrangement joins TRBV10-2 to TRBJ2-3, with 7 bases matching TRBD2. The CDR3 is made up of 12 amino acids. The junction had 2 bases not matched to a gene; V was cut back by 6 bases and J by 5 bases. CDR1 is WSHSY, CDR2 SAAADI, per germline. The CDR3 loop reads CASRGLRDTQYF. Here the CDR3 DNA reads TGCGCCAGCAGGGGACTAAGAGATACGCAGTATTTT.

This sequence joins TRBV4-3 and TRBJ1-4, with 10 bases fitting TRBD1. V lost 0 bases and J lost 7; bases outside the gene matches: 2. The CDR3 length is 15 residues. Germline-derived CDR1 and CDR2 are LGHNA and YSLEER. CDR3 in DNA: TGCGCCAGCAGCCAAGATTGGACAGGGGGTGAAAAACTGTTTTTT. Protein sequence: CASSQDWTGGEKLFF.

This clone came up once. The chain employs TRBV27 and TRBJ2-1; the D gene is possibly TRBD1 (5 bases). Germline assignment: CDR1 MNHEY and CDR2 SMNVEV (reference sequence). V gave up 0 bases and J gave up 11 bases, with 11 bases separating them. The CDR3 has 13 residues. CDR3 sequence (DNA): TGTGCCAGCAGTTTATCGTTCACAGGACAGCAGTTCTTC. Residues: CASSLSFTGQQFF.

In its sample, this clone was seen once. The CDR3 DNA follows: TGTGCCAGCAGTTACTCGGTGGGCTCCGGGGAGCTGTTTTTT. Its protein product is CASSYSVGSGELFF. This chain joins TRBV6-5 and TRBJ2-2; no clear D. From germline, CDR1 is MNHEY and CDR2 SVGAGI. This CDR3 is built from 14 residues. Trimming removed 0 bases from V and 6 bases from J, with 8 bases in between.

The V call is TRBV6-1, the J call TRBJ1-5; D call uncertain. Germline V lookup: CDR1 MNHNS, CDR2 SASEGT. The V gene lost 6 bases and the J gene lost 6 bases, with 9 bases spanning the gap. The CDR3 length is 12 residues. The CDR3 DNA sequence: TGTGCCAGCAGCTTCGGAGGTCAGCCCCAGCATTTT. This sequence encodes CASSFGGQPQHF.

About this clone itself: Other DNA variants within this sample encode the same CDR3. The chain combines TRBV27 with TRBJ1-2, with TRBD1 matching over 8 bases. Trimming took 6 bases from V and 5 from J; bases not matched to a gene: 5. The CDR3 has 13 residues. Germline V gene lookup returns CDR1 MNHEY and CDR2 SMNVEV (reference sequence). The CDR3 region has the DNA TGTGCCAGCAGCCCGGGGACAGGTTATGGCTACACCTTC. Its protein is CASSPGTGYGYTF.

This chain joins TRBV5-4 and TRBJ1-2; 7 nucleotides align to TRBD1. This CDR3 comprises 15 residues. The trim removed 0 bases at V and 8 bases at J, leaving 10 bases unmatched. The germline gives CDR1 SGHNT, CDR2 YYREEE (reference sequence). The CDR3 nucleotides are TGTGCCAGCAGCTTGGCACAGGGGCCGGTCAAGGGCTACACCTTC. Amino acid sequence: CASSLAQGPVKGYTF.

The rearrangement links TRBV19 to TRBJ1-5; D call uncertain. Trimming stripped 5 bases from V and 6 bases from J, with 14 bases between. Germline lookup yields CDR1 LNHDA and CDR2 SQIVND (reference sequence). The CDR3 totals 14 residues. CDR3: CASSPRTASQPQHF. The CDR3 DNA sequence: TGTGCCAGTAGTCCCCGGACGGCGAGTCAGCCCCAGCATTTT.

The gene calls are TRBV2 and TRBJ2-7, with unresolved D. CDR3 length: 13 amino acids. Per the germline V gene, CDR1 is SNHLY and CDR2 is FYNNEI. The V end lost 6 bases, the J end lost 2 bases, and 11 bases lay between the germline ends. CDR3 protein: CASRFRVAYEQYF. Here the CDR3 DNA reads TGTGCCAGCAGGTTCCGGGTGGCCTACGAGCAGTACTTC.

With respect to this clone: The same CDR3 arises from other DNA sequences in this sample as well. The J gene is TRBJ2-3, the V gene TRBV27; 9 bases fit TRBD2. J lost 3 bases, V lost 2 bases, and 0 bases had no gene match. The V gene's germline CDR1 is MNHEY and CDR2 SMNVEV (reference sequence). CDR3 size: 14 residues. The CDR3 DNA reads TGTGCCAGCAGTTTAGGACTAGCGACAGATACGCAGTATTTT. Encoded protein: CASSLGLATDTQYF.

The V gene is TRBV5-4, the J gene TRBJ2-1; 9 bases fit TRBD2. CDR3 length: 13 residues. V was clipped by 4 bases and J by 8 bases; unmatched bases: 4. Germline-derived CDR1 and CDR2 are SGHNT and YYREEE (reference sequence). The CDR3 nucleotides read TGTGCCAGCAGCCCCGGGACTAGCTATGAGCAGTTCTTC. Protein sequence: CASSPGTSYEQFF.

For the CDR3, the DNA is TGCGCCAGCAGCTTTGCAGACGGCAATGAGCAGTTCTTC. Residues: CASSFADGNEQFF. This chain connects TRBV5-1 to TRBJ2-1, with no clear D. V shed 2 bases and J shed 6 bases, with 9 bases lying between them. CDR3 length: 13 residues. Germline V CDR1 and CDR2: SGHRS, YFSETQ.